Here is one TCR beta chain with its context. Its antigen is not known. This specimen belongs to a study of shared clonotypes between healthy human individuals. Study-level background: Contributing individuals were two females and a few males aged 18 to 49. Study outcomes and limitations: Generation of non-shared clonotypes was less probable than generation of clonotypes shared by all four donors.

At a deep level, the assay was run. Method: immunoSEQ multiplex PCR; TCRdb's copy keeps in-frame clones and lacks some. The table lists over 400,000 clones, about 96% of them singletons. The CDR3 covers 13 residues. V shed 6 bases and J shed 8 bases, with 14 bases lying between them. CDR1 is WNHNN and CDR2 is SYGVQD in the germline V gene (reference sequence). There were no recent acute infections or vaccinations among the donors, who were healthy HIV-negative adults. Sequencing was performed on naive CD4+ T cells sorted from blood. Subset described: CD45RA+ positively selected. The chain employs TRBV10-1 and TRBJ2-1, with D perhaps TRBD2 (6 bases). This clonotype originated in a woman in her thirties in good health. CDR3 sequence reads: CASSPLATDEQFF. CDR3 DNA sequence: TGCGCCAGCAGCCCGCTAGCGACCGATGAGCAGTTCTTC.